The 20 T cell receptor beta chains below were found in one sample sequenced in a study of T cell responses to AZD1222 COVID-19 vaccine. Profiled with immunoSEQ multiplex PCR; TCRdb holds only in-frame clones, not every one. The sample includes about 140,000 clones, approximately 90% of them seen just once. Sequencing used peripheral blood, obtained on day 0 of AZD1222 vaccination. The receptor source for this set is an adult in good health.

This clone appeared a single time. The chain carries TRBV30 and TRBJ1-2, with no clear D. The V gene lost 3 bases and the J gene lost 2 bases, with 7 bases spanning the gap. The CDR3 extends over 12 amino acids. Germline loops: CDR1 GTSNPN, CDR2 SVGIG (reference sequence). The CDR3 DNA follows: TGTGCCTGGAGGCCGGAAAACTATGGCTACACCTTC. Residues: CAWRPENYGYTF.

This chain's CDR3 is CAWSAKTPHIYF. For the CDR3, the DNA is TGTGCCTGGAGTGCTAAGACACCACACATATATTTT. J is TRBJ1-3 and V is TRBV30; D is undetermined. V was trimmed by 1 base and J by 12 bases, leaving 13 bases between them. There are 12 residues in the CDR3. CDR1 is GTSNPN, CDR2 SVGIG, per germline (reference sequence).

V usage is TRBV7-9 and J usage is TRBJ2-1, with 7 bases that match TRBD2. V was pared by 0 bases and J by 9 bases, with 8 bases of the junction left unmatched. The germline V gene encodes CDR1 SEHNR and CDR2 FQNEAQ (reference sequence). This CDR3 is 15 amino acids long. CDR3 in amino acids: CASSLAGGPILEQFF. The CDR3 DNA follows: TGTGCCAGCAGCTTAGCGGGAGGGCCCATCCTTGAGCAGTTCTTC. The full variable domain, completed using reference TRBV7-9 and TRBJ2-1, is DTGVSQNPRHKITKRGQNVTFRCDPISEHNRLYWYRQTLGQGPEFLTYFQNEAQLEKSRLLSDRFSAERPKGSFSTLEIQRTEQGDSAMYLCASSLAGGPILEQFFGPGTRLTVL.

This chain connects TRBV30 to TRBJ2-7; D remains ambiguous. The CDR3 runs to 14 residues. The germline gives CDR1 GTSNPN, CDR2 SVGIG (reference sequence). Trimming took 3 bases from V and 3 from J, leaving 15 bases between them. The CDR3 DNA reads TGTGCCTGGAGCGTAGGGCTGTTCGTCTACGAGCAGTACTTC. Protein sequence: CAWSVGLFVYEQYF.

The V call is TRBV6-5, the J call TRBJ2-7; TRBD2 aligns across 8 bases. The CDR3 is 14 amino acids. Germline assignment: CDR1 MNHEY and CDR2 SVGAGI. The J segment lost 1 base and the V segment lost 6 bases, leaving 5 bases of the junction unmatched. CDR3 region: CASRRGVGSYEQYF. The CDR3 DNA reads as TGTGCCAGCAGGCGGGGGGTAGGATCCTACGAGCAGTACTTC.

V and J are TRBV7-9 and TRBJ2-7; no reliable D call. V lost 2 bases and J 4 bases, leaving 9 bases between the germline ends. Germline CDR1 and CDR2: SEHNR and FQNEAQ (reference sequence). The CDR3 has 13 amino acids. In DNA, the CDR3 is TGTGCCAGCAGCTTACTAGTGAAATACGAGCAGTACTTC. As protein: CASSLLVKYEQYF.

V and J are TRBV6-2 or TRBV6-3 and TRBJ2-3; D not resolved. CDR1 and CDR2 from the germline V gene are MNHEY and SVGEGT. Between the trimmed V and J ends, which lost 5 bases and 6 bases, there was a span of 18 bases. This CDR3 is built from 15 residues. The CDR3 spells CASSNHLRSSDTQYF. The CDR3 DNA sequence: TGTGCCAGCAGTAACCACTTACGGTCCTCGGATACGCAGTATTTT.

CDR3 sequence (DNA): TGCGCCAGCAGCTTCTCAGGGAACGGCTACACCTTC. This translates into CASSFSGNGYTF. The chain recombines TRBV5-1 with TRBJ1-2; perhaps TRBD1 as D (5 bases). The V gene lost 2 bases and the J gene lost 8 bases, with 10 bases spanning the gap. Per the germline V gene, CDR1 is SGHRS and CDR2 is YFSETQ. CDR3 size: 12 residues.

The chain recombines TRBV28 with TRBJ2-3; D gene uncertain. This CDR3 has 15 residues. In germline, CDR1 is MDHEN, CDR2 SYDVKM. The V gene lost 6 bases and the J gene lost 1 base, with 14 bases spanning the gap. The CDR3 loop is CASSPLASGTDTQYF. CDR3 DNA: TGTGCCAGCAGCCCTCTCGCGTCGGGCACAGATACGCAGTATTTT.

CDR3 in DNA: TGTGCCAGCAGCTTAGCACTAGGGGCACCCTACGAGCAGTACTTC. Its protein is CASSLALGAPYEQYF. The chain joins TRBV7-2 to TRBJ2-7; D is possibly TRBD1 or TRBD2 (5 bases each). Trimming removed 0 bases at V and 2 bases at J, with 11 bases between. CDR1 and CDR2 from the germline V gene are SGHTA and FQGNSA. The CDR3 totals 15 residues.

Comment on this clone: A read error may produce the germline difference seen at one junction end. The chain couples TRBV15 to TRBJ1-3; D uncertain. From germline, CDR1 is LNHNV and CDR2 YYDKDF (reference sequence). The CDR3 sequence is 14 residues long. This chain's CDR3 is CATSRDRGGTTIYF. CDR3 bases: TGTGCCACCAGCAGAGACAGAGGTGGAACCACCATATATTTT.

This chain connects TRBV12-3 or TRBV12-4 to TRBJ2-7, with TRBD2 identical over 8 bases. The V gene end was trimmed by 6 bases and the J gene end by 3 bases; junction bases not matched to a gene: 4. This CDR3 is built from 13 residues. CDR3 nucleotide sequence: TGTGCCAGCAGCCTCAGCGGGGGCTACGAGCAGTACTTC. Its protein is CASSLSGGYEQYF.

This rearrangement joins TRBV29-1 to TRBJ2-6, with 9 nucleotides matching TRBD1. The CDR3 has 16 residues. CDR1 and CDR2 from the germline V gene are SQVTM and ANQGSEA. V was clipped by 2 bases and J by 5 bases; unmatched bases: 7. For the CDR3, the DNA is TGCAGCGTTGAATCGGGACAGGGTCCTCGGGCCAACGTCCTGACTTTC. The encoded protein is CSVESGQGPRANVLTF. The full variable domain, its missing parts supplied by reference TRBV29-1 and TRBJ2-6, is SAVISQKPSRDICQRGTSLTIQCQVDSQVTMMFWYRQQPGQSLTLIATANQGSEATYESGFVIDKFPISRPNLTFSTLTVSNMSPEDSSIYLCSVESGQGPRANVLTFGAGSRLTVL.

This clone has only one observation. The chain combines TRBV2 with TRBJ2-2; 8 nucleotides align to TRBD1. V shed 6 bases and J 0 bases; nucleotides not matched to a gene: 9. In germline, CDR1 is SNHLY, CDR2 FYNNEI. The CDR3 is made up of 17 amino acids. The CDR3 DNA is TGTGCCAGCAGCCCCATCAGACAGGGGCCGAACACCGGGGAGCTGTTTTTT. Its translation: CASSPIRQGPNTGELFF.

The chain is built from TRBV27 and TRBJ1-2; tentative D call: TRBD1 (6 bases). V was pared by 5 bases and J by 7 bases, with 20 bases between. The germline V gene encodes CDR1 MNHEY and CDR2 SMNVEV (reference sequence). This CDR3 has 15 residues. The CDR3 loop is CASSAGLQGTLGYTF. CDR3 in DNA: TGTGCCAGCAGTGCCGGGTTGCAGGGGACCCTTGGCTACACCTTC.

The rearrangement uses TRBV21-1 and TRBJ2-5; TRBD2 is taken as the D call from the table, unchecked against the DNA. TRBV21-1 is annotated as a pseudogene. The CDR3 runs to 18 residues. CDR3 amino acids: CASSKAVPSRRMRETQYF. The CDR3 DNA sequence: TGTGCCAGCAGCAAAGCGGTCCCTTCTAGGAGGATGAGAGAGACCCAGTACTTC.

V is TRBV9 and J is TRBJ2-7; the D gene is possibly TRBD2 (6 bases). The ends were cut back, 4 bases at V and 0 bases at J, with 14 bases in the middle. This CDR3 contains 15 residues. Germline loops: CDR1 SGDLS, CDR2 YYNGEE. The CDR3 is CASSPLTSSSYEQYF. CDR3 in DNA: TGTGCCAGCAGCCCCTTGACTAGTAGCTCCTACGAGCAGTACTTC.

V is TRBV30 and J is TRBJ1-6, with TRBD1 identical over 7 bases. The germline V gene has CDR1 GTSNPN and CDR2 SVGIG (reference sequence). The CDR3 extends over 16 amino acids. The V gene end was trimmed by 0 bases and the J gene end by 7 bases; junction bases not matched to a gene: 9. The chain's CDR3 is CAWSVGTGQRNSPLHF. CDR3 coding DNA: TGTGCCTGGAGTGTAGGGACGGGACAGAGAAATTCACCCCTCCACTTT.

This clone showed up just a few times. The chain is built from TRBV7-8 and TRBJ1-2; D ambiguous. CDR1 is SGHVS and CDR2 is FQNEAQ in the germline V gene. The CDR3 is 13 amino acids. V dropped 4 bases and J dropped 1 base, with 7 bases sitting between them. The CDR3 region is CASSSTNNYGYTF. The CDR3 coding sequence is TGTGCCAGCAGCTCCACGAATAACTATGGCTACACCTTC.

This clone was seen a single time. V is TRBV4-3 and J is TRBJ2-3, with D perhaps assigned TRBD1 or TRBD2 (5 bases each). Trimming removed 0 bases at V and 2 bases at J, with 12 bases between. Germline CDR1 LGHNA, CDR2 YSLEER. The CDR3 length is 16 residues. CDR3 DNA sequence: TGCGCCAGCAGCCAAGACTGGGTGGGGGTCACAGATACGCAGTATTTT. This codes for CASSQDWVGVTDTQYF.